Listed here are 10 T cell receptor beta chains from one sample, sequenced in a study of T cells after posttransplantation cyclophosphamide. Treatment was busulfan-fludarabine conditioning, a marrow graft, and cyclophosphamide on days +3 and +4. Assay used: immunoSEQ multiplex PCR; TCRdb lists only in-frame clones, some missing. The sample shows approximately 17,000 clones, 77% of them seen only once. The sample in question was CD8+ T cells sorted from PBMCs, obtained 1,800 to 2,000 days after a stem cell transplant with posttransplant cyclophosphamide. These TCRs come from a female patient in her thirties or forties who received an allogeneic stem cell transplant from a related donor, was CMV-positive, and had no GVHD. Some T cells may have come from the graft donor.

On this clone itself: This sample includes further DNA sequences coding for the same CDR3. This CDR3 reads CASSRTDSYNEQFF. The CDR3, as DNA: TGTGCCAGCAGCCGCACAGATTCCTACAATGAGCAGTTCTTC. The V call is TRBV7-9, the J call TRBJ2-1; unclear D gene. The germline gives CDR1 SEHNR, CDR2 FQNEAQ (reference sequence). The CDR3 sequence is 14 residues long. V was shortened by 5 bases and J by 1 base, with 9 bases between the two germline ends. Supplemented by reference TRBV7-9 and TRBJ2-1, the full variable domain reads DTGVSQNPRHKITKRGQNVTFRCDPISEHNRLYWYRQTLGQGPEFLTYFQNEAQLEKSRLLSDRFSAERPKGSFSTLEIQRTEQGDSAMYLCASSRTDSYNEQFFGPGTRLTVL.

This clone appeared a single time. In the same sample, other DNA sequences code for this CDR3. V is TRBV27 and J is TRBJ2-7; tentatively, D is TRBD1 (5 bases). CDR3 length: 13 residues. The germline V gene has CDR1 MNHEY and CDR2 SMNVEV (reference sequence). V was trimmed by 2 bases and J by 0 bases, leaving 5 bases between them. CDR3 protein: CASSLGASYEQYF. In nucleotides, the CDR3 is TGTGCCAGCAGTTTAGGGGCCTCCTACGAGCAGTACTTC.

The gene calls are TRBV4-1 and TRBJ1-1; D possibly corresponds to TRBD1 (5 bases). Germline lookup yields CDR1 MGHRA and CDR2 YSYEKL. The CDR3 length is 15 residues. The V gene lost 0 bases and the J gene lost 1 base, with 9 bases spanning the gap. CDR3 sequence reads: CASSQDGGGNTEAFF. The CDR3 nucleotides are TGCGCCAGCAGCCAAGATGGGGGAGGGAACACTGAAGCTTTCTTT.

The rearrangement joins TRBV7-9 to TRBJ1-6; D not resolved. Per the germline V gene, CDR1 is SEHNR and CDR2 is FQNEAQ (reference sequence). The CDR3 consists of 14 residues. Trimming left V 4 bases short and J 13 bases short, with 17 bases between. The CDR3 coding sequence is TGTGCCAGCAGCTCCTACCAAGAGATTGTGCCCCTCCACTTT. Protein: CASSSYQEIVPLHF.

This clone came up once. The V call is TRBV7-9, the J call TRBJ2-1; 9 bases map to TRBD1. CDR1 is SEHNR and CDR2 is FQNEAQ in the germline V gene (reference sequence). J gave up 0 bases and V 5 bases, and 8 bases lay outside the gene matches. CDR3 size: 17 residues. In nucleotides, the CDR3 is TGTGCCAGCAGCCCCCCGGGACAGGGATTCTCCTACAATGAGCAGTTCTTC. Amino acid sequence: CASSPPGQGFSYNEQFF.

V is TRBV27 and J is TRBJ2-3; 7 nucleotides agree with TRBD2. J lost 4 bases, V lost 2 bases, and 6 bases had no gene match. The CDR3 spans 15 residues. Germline V lookup: CDR1 MNHEY, CDR2 SMNVEV (reference sequence). The CDR3 sequence is CASSLLRLAADTQYF. CDR3 DNA: TGTGCCAGCAGTTTACTCCGACTAGCCGCAGATACGCAGTATTTT.

The V and J genes are TRBV7-9 and TRBJ2-1; possibly TRBD1 for D (5 bases). Trimming took 3 bases from V and 4 from J, leaving 10 bases between them. The CDR3 sequence is 14 residues long. Germline V CDR1 and CDR2: SEHNR, FQNEAQ (reference sequence). DNA of the CDR3: TGTGCCAGCAGCTTGGGGCAAGGGTACAATGAGCAGTTCTTC. It is translated as CASSLGQGYNEQFF.

This chain joins TRBV7-9 and TRBJ1-2, with 7 nucleotides matching TRBD1. Germline trimming cut 4 bases from V and 10 bases from J; bases unmatched to any gene: 6. The length of the CDR3 is 12 residues. Germline V CDR1 and CDR2: SEHNR, FQNEAQ (reference sequence). This chain's CDR3 is CASSSQGDTYTF. CDR3 in DNA: TGTGCCAGCAGCTCTCAGGGGGATACCTACACCTTC.

This clone came up once. The chain links TRBV7-6 to TRBJ2-5, with D possibly being TRBD2 (6 bases). The V gene lost 2 bases and the J gene lost 4 bases, with 14 bases spanning the gap. The germline CDR1 and CDR2 sequences are SGHVS and FNYEAQ. The CDR3 length is 15 residues. CDR3 DNA sequence: TGTGCCAGCAGCTTATATGTGATCGGGGGAGAGACCCAGTACTTC. This translates into CASSLYVIGGETQYF.

The rearrangement uses TRBV9 and TRBJ2-7; 10 bases are a match to TRBD1. This CDR3 comprises 17 residues. Trimming at V came to 5 bases and at J to 1 base, leaving 12 bases not matched to a gene. Germline-derived CDR1 and CDR2 are SGDLS and YYNGEE. The CDR3 DNA reads TGTGCCAGCAGTTTTTCTTCAACGGGACAGGGGTCCTACGAGCAGTACTTC. Its translation is CASSFSSTGQGSYEQYF.